The rows below give T cell receptor beta chains drawn from one sample of a study of PD-1 blockade in classical Hodgkin lymphoma. TCRdb's copy holds only in-frame clones and misses some; the assay was immunoSEQ multiplex PCR. The table includes 80,000 to 95,000 clones, 83% detected once. This material consisted of peripheral blood mononuclear cells (PBMCs), taken before the fourth cycle of nivolumab. Receptors originate from a human donor with classical Hodgkin lymphoma. Both conserved end residues are part of each CDR3. Fields, in order: V gene, D gene, clone size, J gene, CDR3 protein, CDR3 DNA. D genes are given only for firm matches. The size field is filled for only some rows; it gives once, few, many or a size class.

TRBV27	TRBD1	-	TRBJ2-7	CASSRKGQGAYEQYF	TGTGCCAGCAGTCGTAAGGGACAGGGGGCGTACGAGCAGTACTTC
TRBV7-2	-	-	TRBJ2-7	CASSLDPRSSYEQYF	TGTGCCAGCAGCTTAGATCCCAGGAGCTCCTACGAGCAGTACTTC
TRBV7-2	-	-	TRBJ1-1	CASSLGPVGAAEAFF	TGTGCCAGCAGCTTGGGGCCGGTAGGGGCAGCTGAAGCTTTCTTT
TRBV19	TRBD1	once	TRBJ1-2	CASSIARQGFGYTF	TGTGCCAGTAGTATAGCCAGACAGGGGTTTGGCTACACCTTC
TRBV19	-	-	TRBJ2-3	CASSPLGGSLVTDTQYF	TGTGCCAGTAGTCCGTTGGGGGGAAGCTTGGTCACAGATACGCAGTATTTT
TRBV2	-	once	TRBJ2-7	CASGQGISYEQYF	TGTGCCAGCGGGCAGGGTATTTCCTACGAGCAGTACTTC
TRBV5-1	TRBD1	-	TRBJ1-1	CASSSNDRVYTEAFF	TGCGCCAGCAGCTCGAATGACAGGGTCTACACTGAAGCTTTCTTT
TRBV11-3	-	-	TRBJ2-5	CASSLVLGAPGGWGQETQYF	TGTGCCAGCAGCTTAGTCCTTGGTGCCCCCGGTGGTTGGGGCCAAGAGACCCAGTACTTC
TRBV2	-	-	TRBJ2-3	CASIPGDTPSTDTQYF	TGTGCCAGCATACCGGGGGACACCCCTAGCACAGATACGCAGTATTTT
TRBV5-1	-	-	TRBJ2-3	CASSPSAPRGTDTQYF	TGCGCCAGCAGCCCCAGCGCCCCCAGGGGCACAGATACGCAGTATTTT